These 15 T cell receptor beta chains originate from one sample sequenced in a study of T-cell reconstitution after alpha-beta-depleted transplantation in children. It was with unique molecular identifiers that the TCRbeta library was prepared. TCRdb re-called the PCR reads through MiXCR, storing one row per CDR3 protein. The sample contains about 900,000 distinct CDR3 sequences, 25% to 30% of which appear only once. Here the sequenced sample was PBMCs, mostly from graft donor cells, taken 360 days after TCRalphabeta/CD19-depleted stem cell transplant. The receptors stem from a boy younger than two who had a stem cell transplant for SCID, so the T cells may come from the graft donor.

V usage is TRBV7-8 and J usage is TRBJ2-1, with D unresolved. CDR3 length: 13 amino acids. V lost 1 base to trimming and J lost 8 bases, with 9 bases between them. Germline loops: CDR1 SGHVS, CDR2 FQNEAQ. CDR3 DNA: TGTGCCAGCAGCTTAGGGTATCGAGATGAGCAGTTCTTC. It yields the protein CASSLGYRDEQFF.

This clonotype was found a few times. The gene calls are TRBV28 and TRBJ1-2; perhaps TRBD1 as D (5 bases). Trimming stripped 7 bases from V and 0 bases from J, with 15 bases between. The CDR3 extends over 15 amino acids. CDR1 is MDHEN and CDR2 is SYDVKM in the germline V gene. Here the CDR3 DNA reads TGTGCCAGCACCACTCCGGGGGAGTCTAACTATGGCTACACCTTC. It specifies CASTTPGESNYGYTF.

V is TRBV10-2 and J is TRBJ2-5, with D possibly matching TRBD2 (6 bases). V lost 5 bases to trimming and J lost 2 bases, with 18 bases between them. The CDR3 covers 16 residues. CDR1 and CDR2 from the germline V gene are WSHSY and SAAADI. The CDR3 DNA follows: TGCGCCAGCAGTCCTAGGGAACGGGGGTTTCAAGAGACCCAGTACTTC. It is translated as CASSPRERGFQETQYF.

The V and J genes are TRBV20-1 and TRBJ1-5; the D is unclear. The CDR3 sequence is 11 residues long. The V gene lost 2 bases and the J gene lost 5 bases, with 4 bases spanning the gap. Germline CDR1 is DFQATT and CDR2 is SNEGSKA (reference sequence). In DNA form, the CDR3 reads TGCAGTGCTAGACGTGATCAGCCCCAGCATTTT. This codes for CSARRDQPQHF.

This chain joins TRBV20-1 and TRBJ2-5; D gene uncertain. The CDR3 consists of 12 residues. The V and J ends lost 7 bases and 1 base respectively, with 10 bases between them. Per germline, CDR1 DFQATT and CDR2 SNEGSKA (reference sequence). CDR3 DNA sequence: TGCAGTGTCCAAAGAGCCCAAGAGACCCAGTACTTC. Its protein is CSVQRAQETQYF.

The chain carries TRBV20-1 and TRBJ2-1, with D perhaps matching TRBD2 (5 bases). Germline values: CDR1 DFQATT, CDR2 SNEGSKA (reference sequence). The V and J ends lost 3 bases and 4 bases respectively, with 16 bases between them. The CDR3 sequence is 15 residues long. The CDR3 nucleotides read TGCAGTGCTAGCTTCGCGGGTCCTGGATACAATGAGCAGTTCTTC. Protein: CSASFAGPGYNEQFF.

The chain combines TRBV12-3 or TRBV12-4 with TRBJ2-2; no definite D call. V dropped 2 bases and J dropped 9 bases, with 10 bases sitting between them. This CDR3 spans 13 amino acids. The CDR3 DNA sequence: TGTGCCAGCAGTTTATGGGCAGCCCGGGAGCTGTTTTTT. This translates into CASSLWAARELFF.

The chain carries TRBV4-3 and TRBJ2-5, with 7 bases aligning to TRBD2. Losses at the gene ends were 1 base for V and 5 bases for J; bases not matched to a gene: 4. Looked up from germline, CDR1 is LGHNA and CDR2 is YSLEER. CDR3 length: 14 residues. In nucleotides, the CDR3 is TGCGCCAGCAGCCAAGTTGGGGGGGTTGAGACCCAGTACTTC. Protein sequence: CASSQVGGVETQYF.

This clonotype is judged medium-sized (0.01 to 0.1%). This sequence joins TRBV20-1 and TRBJ2-1, with 8 bases aligning to TRBD2. V was pared by 1 base and J by 3 bases, with 5 bases of the junction left unmatched. This CDR3 is 15 amino acids long. Germline loops: CDR1 DFQATT, CDR2 SNEGSKA (reference sequence). CDR3 DNA sequence: TGCAGTGCTAGAGCGGGACTAGAAGTCTACAATGAGCAGTTCTTC. This sequence encodes CSARAGLEVYNEQFF.

The table lists this clonotype with a count of one. V gene TRBV12-3 or TRBV12-4 combines with J gene TRBJ2-5; the D is unclear. CDR3 length: 11 residues. Trimming left V 6 bases short and J 7 bases short, with 9 bases between. For the CDR3, the DNA is TGTGCCAGCAGCCTAATGGGGACCCAGTACTTC. Protein: CASSLMGTQYF.

The V gene is TRBV3-1, the J gene TRBJ1-4, with D perhaps matching TRBD1 (5 bases). V lost 0 bases and J lost 7, with 12 bases in between. This CDR3 has 15 residues. The germline V gene encodes CDR1 LGHDT and CDR2 YNNKEL (reference sequence). CDR3 protein: CASSQEWGIGEKLFF. The CDR3 DNA follows: TGTGCCAGCAGCCAAGAATGGGGGATAGGTGAAAAACTGTTTTTT.

This clonotype has only a few counts. The J gene is TRBJ1-1, the V gene TRBV29-1; D not resolved. Looked up from germline, CDR1 is SQVTM and CDR2 is ANQGSEA. Trimming took off 4 bases at V and 0 bases at J, with 9 bases between the two ends. This CDR3 is built from 13 residues. The CDR3 bases are TGCAGCGTTGGGAAGCAGATGAACACTGAAGCTTTCTTT. This sequence encodes CSVGKQMNTEAFF.

The chain uses TRBV4-3 and TRBJ2-6; D gene ambiguous. This CDR3 is built from 17 residues. Per the germline V gene, CDR1 is LGHNA and CDR2 is YSLEER. Between the trimmed V and J ends, which lost 0 bases and 0 bases, there was a span of 9 bases. The CDR3 DNA reads TGCGCCAGCAGCCAAGAGAGGTGGACCTCTGGGGCCAACGTCCTGACTTTC. It yields the protein CASSQERWTSGANVLTF.

This chain uses TRBV4-1 with TRBJ1-3; D is unresolved. CDR1 and CDR2 from the germline V gene are MGHRA and YSYEKL. Deletions cut 3 bases from V and 0 bases from J, with 9 bases between. The CDR3 sequence is 15 residues long. DNA for the CDR3: TGCGCCAGCAGCCATGCAGACAACTCTGGAAACACCATATATTTT. Its translation is CASSHADNSGNTIYF.

The chain joins TRBV12-3 or TRBV12-4 to TRBJ2-3, with 10 bases identical to TRBD1. The trim removed 4 bases at V and 3 bases at J, leaving 10 bases unmatched. There are 17 residues in the CDR3. The CDR3 nucleotides are TGTGCCAGCAGTTCCTCCGGGACAGGGGTTGGAACAGATACGCAGTATTTT. Protein product: CASSSSGTGVGTDTQYF.